Listed here is a single T cell receptor (beta chain). Its target is unknown. This CDR3 has 14 amino acids. The trim removed 7 bases at V and 5 bases at J, leaving 10 bases unmatched. The V gene's germline CDR1 is LGHDT and CDR2 YNNKEL (reference sequence). The sample is drawn from a study of T cell responses to AZD1222 COVID-19 vaccine. TCRdb keeps only in-frame clones here, not all; method: immunoSEQ multiplex PCR. The data hold approximately 90,000 clones, with approximately 91% observed a single time. Study outcomes and limitations: Donor demographics were predominantly white British with a female majority; clonal diversity may be underestimated. Vaccine-associated CD4 TCRs ranged over spike, dominating at 160-218 and 743-854.

This chain uses TRBV3-1 (or the pseudogene TRBV3-2) with TRBJ1-1; 7 bases fit TRBD1. The TCR was taken from an adult in good health. The sequencing here drew on peripheral blood, taken on day 0 of AZD1222 vaccination. CDR3 protein: CASTRQGRRTEAFF. As DNA, the CDR3 is TGTGCCAGCACCCGACAGGGCCGAAGGACTGAAGCTTTCTTT.